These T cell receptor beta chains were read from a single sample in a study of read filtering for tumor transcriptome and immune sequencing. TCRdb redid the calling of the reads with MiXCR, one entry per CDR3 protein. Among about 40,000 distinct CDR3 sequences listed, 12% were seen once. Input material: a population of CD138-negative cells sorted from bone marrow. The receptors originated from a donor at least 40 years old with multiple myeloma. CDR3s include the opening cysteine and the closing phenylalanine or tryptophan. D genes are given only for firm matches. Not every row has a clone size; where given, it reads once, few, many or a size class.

TGTGCCAGCAGCCCTAGCGGGGGAGGCACAGATACGCAGTATTTT CASSPSGGGTDTQYF many TRBV6-1 TRBD2 TRBJ2-3
TGCAGTGCCCCGACTAGCACAGATACGCAGTATTTT CSAPTSTDTQYF few TRBV20-1 NA TRBJ2-3
TGTGCCAGCACCCGTTATGGGCTTAATGAAAAACTGTTTTTT CASTRYGLNEKLFF many TRBV11-2 NA TRBJ1-4
TGCGCCAGCAGCCATGACTCCGCGAAGACCCAGTACTTC CASSHDSAKTQYF many TRBV4-1 NA TRBJ2-5
TGTGCCAGCAGCTCTCCCCTCAGGGGTGATACGCAGTATTTT CASSSPLRGDTQYF NA TRBV7-2 NA TRBJ2-3
TGTGCCAGCAGCCATGGAGCGGGGGGGGTTGAGCAGTTCTTC CASSHGAGGVEQFF many TRBV3-2 NA TRBJ2-1
TGTGCCAGCAGTCTCCGAAACACCATATATTTT CASSLRNTIYF many TRBV28 NA TRBJ1-3
TGTGCCAGCACCGGACGGAGCTCCTACGAGCAGTACTTC CASTGRSSYEQYF NA TRBV6-5 NA TRBJ2-7
TGCAGTGCTCTCGGGCAGGGCGGGGCTAGCTCCTACAATGAGCAGTTCTTC CSALGQGGASSYNEQFF many TRBV20-1 NA TRBJ2-1
TGCGCCAGCAGCGGCTCTAGCGGGGGCCCCTACGAGCAGTACTTC CASSGSSGGPYEQYF few TRBV5-1 TRBD2 TRBJ2-7
TGCAGTGCTAGAGATCGGACAGCGAGGATGGCTTTCTTT CSARDRTARMAFF many TRBV20-1 NA TRBJ1-1
TGTGCCAGCAGCTTCCCTGGGGGGGGGTCCTACGAGCAGTACTTC CASSFPGGGSYEQYF medium-sized TRBV12-3/TRBV12-4 TRBD2 TRBJ2-7
TGTGCCAGCAGTCCGAGACAAGAGACCCAGTACTTC CASSPRQETQYF many TRBV12-3/TRBV12-4 NA TRBJ2-5
TGCAGTGCTAGAGTAGGTCGGGCAGGACCGTCGAATGAGCAGTTCTTC CSARVGRAGPSNEQFF many TRBV20-1 NA TRBJ2-1
TGTGCCAGCACTCAGGCAGGGTTGGATACGCAGTATTTT CASTQAGLDTQYF NA TRBV5-4 NA TRBJ2-3
TGTGCCAGCTCACCGGGGGATCAGCCCCAGCATTTT CASSPGDQPQHF many TRBV18 NA TRBJ1-5
TGTGCCAGCAGCTTCCCCGCAGGGAACACCGGGGAGTTGCTTTTT CASSFPAGNTGELLF NA TRBV7-9 NA TRBJ2-2
TGTGCCAGTAGTATTCGGACAGCATCCTATGGCTACACCTTC CASSIRTASYGYTF many TRBV19 NA TRBJ1-2
TGTGCCAGCAGCTCGGGACAGAGTTTCGACGAGCAGTACTTC CASSSGQSFDEQYF many TRBV7-2 TRBD1 TRBJ2-7
TGCGCCAGCAGCTTGCGGCTAGCAGTCCATGGGCAGTTCTTC CASSLRLAVHGQFF NA TRBV7-2 NA TRBJ2-1
TGTGCCAGCTCACCATTCAGGGGTCAGTCGCAGAACTATGGCTACACCTTC CASSPFRGQSQNYGYTF many TRBV18 NA TRBJ1-2
TGTGCCAGCACTCTAGCTTCCTACAATGAGCAGTTCTTC CASTLASYNEQFF many TRBV28 NA TRBJ2-1
TGCGCCAGCAAACTCAAGGGACTCCCGGAGACCCAGTACTTC CASKLKGLPETQYF many TRBV5-1 NA TRBJ2-5
TGTGCCAGCAGTGATACCCGGGACAAGGCCTACGAGCAGTACTTC CASSDTRDKAYEQYF NA TRBV3-1 NA TRBJ2-7
TGTGCCAGCAGCTTAGGAGCGGGGGCTGGGGAGACCCAGTACTTC CASSLGAGAGETQYF once TRBV11-2 TRBD2 TRBJ2-5
TGTGCCAGCAGCTTAGATGGAGGACTGGGCTCAAGTGGCTACACCTTC CASSLDGGLGSSGYTF NA TRBV13 NA TRBJ1-2
TGTGCCAGCAGGGACGAGCGGGGCCCAATCTACGAGCAGTACTTC CASRDERGPIYEQYF many TRBV28 TRBD2 TRBJ2-7
TGCAGTGCTGAGGGGCCCGGGACAGTAAGCTCCTACAATGAGCAGTTCTTC CSAEGPGTVSSYNEQFF many TRBV20-1 TRBD1 TRBJ2-1